This TCR beta chain was sequenced in a study of T cells in Graves' hyperthyroidism and ophthalmopathy. Notes on the study in general: The model predicted ophthalmopathy a median around 6 months before onset.

A word on this clonotype: Its specificity is unknown.

RNA transcripts gave rise to amplified TCR beta CDR3 regions. HTBI primers were the set used in a first-round RT-PCR of the TCR CDR3. From the multiplex PCR reads, TCRdb called clonotypes with MiXCR, one entry per CDR3 protein. The profile shows 300,000 to 350,000 distinct CDR3 sequences, 14% of them singletons. The sequenced sample consisted of blood. The sequence was obtained from a woman in her thirties with Graves' hyperthyroidism.

In nucleotides, the CDR3 is TGTGCCAGCAGTTTATTGCGAGGAGTAGTTAGCCTTAGCAATCAGCCCCAGCATTTT. Translation: CASSLLRGVVSLSNQPQHF. V gene TRBV12-3 or TRBV12-4 combines with J gene TRBJ1-5, with D hard to call. The CDR3 runs to 19 residues. V was clipped by 2 bases and J by 0 bases, with 20 bases between them.